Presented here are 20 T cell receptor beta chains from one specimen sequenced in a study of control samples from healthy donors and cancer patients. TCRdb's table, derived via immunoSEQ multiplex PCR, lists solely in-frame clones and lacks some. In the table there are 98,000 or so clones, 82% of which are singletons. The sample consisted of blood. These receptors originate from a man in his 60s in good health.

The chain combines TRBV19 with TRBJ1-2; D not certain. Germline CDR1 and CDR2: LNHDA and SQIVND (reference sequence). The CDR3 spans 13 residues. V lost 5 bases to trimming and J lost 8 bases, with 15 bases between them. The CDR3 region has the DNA TGTGCCAGTAGTCCTACACCCGACCGGGGCTACACCTTC. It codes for CASSPTPDRGYTF.

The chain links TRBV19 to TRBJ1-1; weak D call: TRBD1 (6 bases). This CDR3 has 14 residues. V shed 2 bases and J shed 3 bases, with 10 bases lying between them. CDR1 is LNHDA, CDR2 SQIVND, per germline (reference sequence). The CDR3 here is CASSIWRGDTEAFF. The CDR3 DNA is TGTGCCAGTAGTATATGGAGGGGGGACACTGAAGCTTTCTTT.

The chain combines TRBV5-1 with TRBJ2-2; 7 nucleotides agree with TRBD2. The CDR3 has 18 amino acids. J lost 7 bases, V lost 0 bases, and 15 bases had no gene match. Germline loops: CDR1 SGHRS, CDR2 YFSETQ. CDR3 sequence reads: CASSLESWEAGESGELFF. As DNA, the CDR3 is TGCGCCAGCAGCTTGGAATCCTGGGAGGCGGGGGAGAGCGGGGAGCTGTTTTTT.

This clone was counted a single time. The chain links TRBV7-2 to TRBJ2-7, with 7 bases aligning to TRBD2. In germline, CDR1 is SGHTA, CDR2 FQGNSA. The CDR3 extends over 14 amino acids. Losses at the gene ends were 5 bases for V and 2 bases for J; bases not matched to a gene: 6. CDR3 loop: CASSPREGTYEQYF. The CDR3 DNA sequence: TGTGCCAGCAGCCCTAGGGAGGGGACCTACGAGCAGTACTTC.

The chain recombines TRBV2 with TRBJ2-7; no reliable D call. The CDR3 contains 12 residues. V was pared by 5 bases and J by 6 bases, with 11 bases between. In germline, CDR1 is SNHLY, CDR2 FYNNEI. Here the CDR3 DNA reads TGTGCCAGCAGTCTGGATTCCCCCGAGCAGTACTTC. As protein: CASSLDSPEQYF.

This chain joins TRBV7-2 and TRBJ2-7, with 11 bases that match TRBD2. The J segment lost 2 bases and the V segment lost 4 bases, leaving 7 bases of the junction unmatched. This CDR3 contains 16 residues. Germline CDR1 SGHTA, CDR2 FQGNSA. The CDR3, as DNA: TGTGCCAGCAGCTCCGGGACTAGCGGCAACCCCTACGAGCAGTACTTC. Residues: CASSSGTSGNPYEQYF.

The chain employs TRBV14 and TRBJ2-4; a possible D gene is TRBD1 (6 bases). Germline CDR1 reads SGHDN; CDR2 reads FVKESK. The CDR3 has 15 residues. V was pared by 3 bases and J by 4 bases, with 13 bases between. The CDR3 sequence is CASSHRGHAKNIQYF. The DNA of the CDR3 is TGTGCCAGCAGCCATAGGGGACACGCTAAAAACATTCAGTACTTC.

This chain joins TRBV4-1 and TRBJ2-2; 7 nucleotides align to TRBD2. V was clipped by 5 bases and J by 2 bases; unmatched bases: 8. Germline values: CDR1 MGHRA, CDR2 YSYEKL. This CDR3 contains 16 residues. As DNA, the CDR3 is TGCGCCAGCAGCTTGGGACTATTACCTAACACCGGGGAGCTGTTTTTT. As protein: CASSLGLLPNTGELFF.

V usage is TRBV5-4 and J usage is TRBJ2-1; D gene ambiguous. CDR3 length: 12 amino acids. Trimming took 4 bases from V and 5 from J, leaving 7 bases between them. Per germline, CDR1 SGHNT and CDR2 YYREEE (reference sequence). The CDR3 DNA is TGTGCCAGCAGCCACTATAACAATGAGCAGTTCTTC. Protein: CASSHYNNEQFF.

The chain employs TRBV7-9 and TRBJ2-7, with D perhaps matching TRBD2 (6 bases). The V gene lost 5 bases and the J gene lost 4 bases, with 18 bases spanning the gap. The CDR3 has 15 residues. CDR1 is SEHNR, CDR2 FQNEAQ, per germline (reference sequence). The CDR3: CASSPTAGRTYEQYF. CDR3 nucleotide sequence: TGTGCCAGCAGCCCTACGGCGGGGAGGACGTACGAGCAGTACTTC.

CDR3 DNA: TGTGCCAGTAGTTCGGCCGGAGGGGGGGAGCAGTACTTC. Residues: CASSSAGGGEQYF. The chain carries TRBV19 and TRBJ2-7; D may correspond to TRBD1 or TRBD2 (6 bases each). The CDR3 loop spans 13 amino acids. The V and J ends lost 5 bases and 7 bases respectively, with 15 bases between them. CDR1 is LNHDA, CDR2 SQIVND, per germline (reference sequence).

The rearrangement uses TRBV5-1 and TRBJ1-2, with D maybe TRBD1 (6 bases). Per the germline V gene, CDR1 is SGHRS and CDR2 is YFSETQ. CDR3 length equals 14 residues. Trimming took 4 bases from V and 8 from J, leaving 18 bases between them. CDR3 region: CASSREGDPSGYTF. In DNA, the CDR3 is TGCGCCAGCAGCCGCGAGGGGGACCCTTCCGGCTACACCTTC. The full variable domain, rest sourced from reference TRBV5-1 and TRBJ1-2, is KAGVTQTPRYLIKTRGQQVTLSCSPISGHRSVSWYQQTPGQGLQFLFEYFSETQRNKGNFPGRFSGRQFSNSRSEMNVSTLELGDSALYLCASSREGDPSGYTFGSGTRLTVV.

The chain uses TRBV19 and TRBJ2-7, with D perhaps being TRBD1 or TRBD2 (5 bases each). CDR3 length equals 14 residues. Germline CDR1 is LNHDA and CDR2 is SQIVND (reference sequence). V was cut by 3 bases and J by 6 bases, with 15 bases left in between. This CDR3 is CASSIGFEGSEQYF. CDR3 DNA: TGTGCCAGTAGTATCGGGTTTGAGGGGAGCGAGCAGTACTTC.

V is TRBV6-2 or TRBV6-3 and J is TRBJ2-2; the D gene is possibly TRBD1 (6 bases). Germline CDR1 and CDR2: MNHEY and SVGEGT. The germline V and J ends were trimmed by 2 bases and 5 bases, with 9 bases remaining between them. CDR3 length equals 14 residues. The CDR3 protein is CASSYTRGTGELFF. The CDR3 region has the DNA TGTGCCAGCAGTTACACGAGGGGGACCGGGGAGCTGTTTTTT.

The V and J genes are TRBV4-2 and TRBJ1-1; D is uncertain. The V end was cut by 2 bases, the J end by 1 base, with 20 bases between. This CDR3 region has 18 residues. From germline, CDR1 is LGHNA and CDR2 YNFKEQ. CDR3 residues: CASSQRLAGLEGNTEAFF. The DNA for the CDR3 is TGTGCCAGCAGCCAAAGATTGGCAGGATTAGAGGGGAACACTGAAGCTTTCTTT.

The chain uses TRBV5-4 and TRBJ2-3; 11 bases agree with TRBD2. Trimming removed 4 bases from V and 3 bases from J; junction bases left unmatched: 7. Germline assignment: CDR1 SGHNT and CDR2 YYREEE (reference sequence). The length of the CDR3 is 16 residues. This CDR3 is CASSRGLADSTDTQYF. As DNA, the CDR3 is TGTGCCAGCAGCCGGGGACTAGCGGATTCAACAGATACGCAGTATTTT.

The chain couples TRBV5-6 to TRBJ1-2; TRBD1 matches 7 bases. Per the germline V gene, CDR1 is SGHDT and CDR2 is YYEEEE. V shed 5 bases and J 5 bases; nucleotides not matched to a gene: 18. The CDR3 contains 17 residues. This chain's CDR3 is CASSRVILSGTVYGYTF. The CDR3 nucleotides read TGTGCCAGCAGTAGGGTCATACTTTCCGGGACAGTGTATGGCTACACCTTC.

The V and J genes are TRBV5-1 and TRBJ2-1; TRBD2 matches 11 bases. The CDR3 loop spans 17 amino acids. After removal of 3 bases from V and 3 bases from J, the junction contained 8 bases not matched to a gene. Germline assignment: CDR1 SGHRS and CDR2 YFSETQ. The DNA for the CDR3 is TGCGCCAGCAGCTCGGCCACTAGCGGGGGTCTCTACAATGAGCAGTTCTTC. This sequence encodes CASSSATSGGLYNEQFF.

The CDR3 sequence: CASSIDYRGPLHF. CDR3 nucleotides: TGTGCCAGTAGTATAGACTACAGAGGACCCCTCCACTTT. V gene TRBV19 combines with J gene TRBJ1-6; no firm D call. The CDR3 runs to 13 residues. V lost 0 bases, J lost 12 bases, and 9 bases lay in between. CDR1 and CDR2 (germline): LNHDA, SQIVND (reference sequence).

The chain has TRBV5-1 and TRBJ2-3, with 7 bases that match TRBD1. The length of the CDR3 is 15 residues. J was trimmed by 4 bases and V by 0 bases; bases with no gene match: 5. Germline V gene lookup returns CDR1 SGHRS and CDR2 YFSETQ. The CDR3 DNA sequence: TGCGCCAGCAGCTTGGCGAGGGGGCTGCCAGATACGCAGTATTTT. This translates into CASSLARGLPDTQYF.